These 5 T cell receptor beta chains share one sample of origin, sequenced in a study of metastatic and nonmetastatic thyroid tumors. TCRdb re-processed the PCR reads through MiXCR. The sample records some 15,000 clones, about 25% being singletons. All patients were untreated before thyroid surgery. The specimen was adjacent normal tissue. These receptor sequences come from a female donor with papillary thyroid cancer or a benign thyroid nodule (not recorded which). Some clones in this sample may be carry-over from other donors' samples.

The DNA of the CDR3 is TGTGCCAGCAGCGTAGAGAGTTACAATGAGCAGTTCTTC. It yields the protein CASSVESYNEQFF. The chain links TRBV9 to TRBJ2-1; D remains unclear. The CDR3 covers 13 residues. Germline V lookup: CDR1 SGDLS, CDR2 YYNGEE. V lost 0 bases and J 4 bases, leaving 5 bases between the germline ends.

This clone is a singleton in its sample. V and J are TRBV20-1 and TRBJ2-3, with 9 nucleotides matching TRBD2. CDR1 DFQATT and CDR2 SNEGSKA come from the germline V gene (reference sequence). Trimming took 3 bases from V and 0 from J; bases not matched to a gene: 7. This CDR3 has 16 amino acids. The CDR3: CSASTYGLASTDTQYF. As DNA, the CDR3 is TGCAGTGCTAGTACATACGGACTAGCGAGCACAGATACGCAGTATTTT.

The chain couples TRBV20-1 to TRBJ1-1, with D tentatively TRBD1 (6 bases). The length of the CDR3 is 17 residues. Trimming stripped 6 bases from V and 5 bases from J, with 28 bases between. Germline CDR1 reads DFQATT; CDR2 reads SNEGSKA (reference sequence). CDR3 sequence: CSAISIPGGRVQTEAFF. The CDR3 DNA sequence: TGCAGTGCCATCTCGATCCCGGGGGGGCGGGTTCAGACTGAAGCTTTCTTT.

This clone was found once. The chain joins TRBV7-9 to TRBJ2-5; the D gene could be TRBD1 or TRBD2 (5 bases each). CDR3 length equals 16 residues. From germline, CDR1 is SEHNR and CDR2 FQNEAQ (reference sequence). The V and J ends lost 1 base and 5 bases respectively, with 17 bases between them. Here the CDR3 reads CASSLEGPSDRETQYF. For the CDR3, the DNA is TGTGCCAGCAGCTTAGAGGGACCTTCCGATCGGGAGACCCAGTACTTC. Full variable domain (outside the CDR3, taken from reference TRBV7-9 and TRBJ2-5): DTGVSQNPRHKITKRGQNVTFRCDPISEHNRLYWYRQTLGQGPEFLTYFQNEAQLEKSRLLSDRFSAERPKGSFSTLEIQRTEQGDSAMYLCASSLEGPSDRETQYFGPGTRLLVL.

This rearrangement joins TRBV6-1 to TRBJ1-1; 7 nucleotides align to TRBD1. There are 16 residues in the CDR3. V dropped 6 bases and J dropped 0; count of bases not matched to a gene: 10. Germline-derived CDR1 and CDR2 are MNHNS and SASEGT. DNA for the CDR3: TGTGCCAGCAGCTCGGGACAGCTTTTTATGAACACTGAAGCTTTCTTT. The encoded protein is CASSSGQLFMNTEAFF.